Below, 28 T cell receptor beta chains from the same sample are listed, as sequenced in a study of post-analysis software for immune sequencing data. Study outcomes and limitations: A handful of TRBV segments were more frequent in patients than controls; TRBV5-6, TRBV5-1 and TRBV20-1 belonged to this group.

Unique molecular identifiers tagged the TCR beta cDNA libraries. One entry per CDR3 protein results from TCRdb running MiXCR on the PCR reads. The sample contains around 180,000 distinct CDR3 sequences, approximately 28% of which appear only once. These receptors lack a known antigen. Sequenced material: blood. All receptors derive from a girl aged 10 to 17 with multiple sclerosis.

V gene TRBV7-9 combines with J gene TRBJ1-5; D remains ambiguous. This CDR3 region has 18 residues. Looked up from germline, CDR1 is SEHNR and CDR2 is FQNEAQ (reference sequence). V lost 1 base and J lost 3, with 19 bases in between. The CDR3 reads CASSLVLFGQLDNQPQHF. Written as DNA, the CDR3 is TGTGCCAGCAGCTTAGTTCTTTTCGGGCAGTTAGACAATCAGCCCCAGCATTTT.

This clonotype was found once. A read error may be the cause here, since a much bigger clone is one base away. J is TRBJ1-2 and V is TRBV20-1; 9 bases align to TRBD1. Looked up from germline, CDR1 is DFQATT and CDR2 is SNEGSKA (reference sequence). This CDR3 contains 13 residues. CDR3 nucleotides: TGCAGTGCTAGCCGGGACAGGGATAATGGCTACATCTTC. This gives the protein CSASRDRDNGYIF.

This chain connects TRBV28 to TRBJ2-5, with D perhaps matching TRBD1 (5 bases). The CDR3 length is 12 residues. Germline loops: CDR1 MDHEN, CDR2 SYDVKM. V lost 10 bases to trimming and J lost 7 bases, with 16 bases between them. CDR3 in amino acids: CATTGPAWTQYF. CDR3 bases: TGTGCCACCACAGGACCTGCCTGGACCCAGTACTTC.

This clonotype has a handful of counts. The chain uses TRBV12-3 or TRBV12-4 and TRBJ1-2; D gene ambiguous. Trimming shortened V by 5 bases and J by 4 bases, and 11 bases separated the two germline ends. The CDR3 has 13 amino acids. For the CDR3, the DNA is TGTGCCAGCAGTCCGACACCCCCCTATGGCTACACCTTC. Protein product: CASSPTPPYGYTF.

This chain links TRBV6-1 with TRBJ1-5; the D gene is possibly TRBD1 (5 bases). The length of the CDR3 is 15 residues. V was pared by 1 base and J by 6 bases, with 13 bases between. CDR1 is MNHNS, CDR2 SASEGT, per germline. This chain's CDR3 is CASSEEGGGGQPQHF. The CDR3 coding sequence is TGTGCCAGCAGTGAAGAGGGTGGGGGGGGTCAGCCCCAGCATTTT.

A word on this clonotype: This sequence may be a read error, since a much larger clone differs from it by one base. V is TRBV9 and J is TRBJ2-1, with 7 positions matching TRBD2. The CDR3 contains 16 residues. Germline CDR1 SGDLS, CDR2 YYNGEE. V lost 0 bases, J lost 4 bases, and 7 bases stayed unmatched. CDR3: CASSVVGSGPYNEQFF. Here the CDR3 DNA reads TGTGCCAGCAGCGTAGTGGGTAGCGGGCCTTACAATGAGCAGTTCTTC.

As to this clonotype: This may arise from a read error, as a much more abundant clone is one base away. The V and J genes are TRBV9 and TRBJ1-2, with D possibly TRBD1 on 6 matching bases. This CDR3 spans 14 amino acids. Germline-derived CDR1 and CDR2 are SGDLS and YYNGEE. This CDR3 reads CASSGQEILYSYTF. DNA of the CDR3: TGTGCCAGCAGCGGACAGGAGATCCTCTATAGCTACACCTTC.

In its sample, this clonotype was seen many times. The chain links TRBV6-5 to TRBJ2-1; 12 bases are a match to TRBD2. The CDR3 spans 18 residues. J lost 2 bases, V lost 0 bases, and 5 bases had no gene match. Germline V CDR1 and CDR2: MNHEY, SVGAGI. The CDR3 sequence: CASSYSPGTSGPYNEQFF. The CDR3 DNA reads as TGTGCCAGCAGTTACTCACCGGGGACTAGCGGGCCCTACAATGAGCAGTTCTTC.

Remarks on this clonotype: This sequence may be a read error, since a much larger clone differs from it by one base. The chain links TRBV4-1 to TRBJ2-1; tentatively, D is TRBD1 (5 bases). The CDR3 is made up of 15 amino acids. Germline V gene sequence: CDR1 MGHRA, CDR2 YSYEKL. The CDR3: CARSRTPDGYNEQFF. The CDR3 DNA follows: TGCGCCAGGAGCCGGACACCGGACGGTTACAATGAGCAGTTCTTC.

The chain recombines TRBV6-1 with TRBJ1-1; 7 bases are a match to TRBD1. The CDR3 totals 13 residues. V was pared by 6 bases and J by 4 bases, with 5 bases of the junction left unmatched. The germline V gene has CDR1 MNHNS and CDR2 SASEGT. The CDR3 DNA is TGTGCCAGCAGGGACAGGACGAGCACTGAAGCTTTCTTT. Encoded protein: CASRDRTSTEAFF.

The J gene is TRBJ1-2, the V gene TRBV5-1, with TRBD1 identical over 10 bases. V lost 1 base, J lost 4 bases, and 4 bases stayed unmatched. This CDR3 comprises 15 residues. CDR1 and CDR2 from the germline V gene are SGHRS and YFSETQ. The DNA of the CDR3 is TGCGCCAGCAGCTTGAAGACAGGGGGCACCTATGGCTACACCTTC. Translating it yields CASSLKTGGTYGYTF. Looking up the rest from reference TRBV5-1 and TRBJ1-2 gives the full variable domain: KAGVTQTPRYLIKTRGQQVTLSCSPISGHRSVSWYQQTPGQGLQFLFEYFSETQRNKGNFPGRFSGRQFSNSRSEMNVSTLELGDSALYLCASSLKTGGTYGYTFGSGTRLTVV.

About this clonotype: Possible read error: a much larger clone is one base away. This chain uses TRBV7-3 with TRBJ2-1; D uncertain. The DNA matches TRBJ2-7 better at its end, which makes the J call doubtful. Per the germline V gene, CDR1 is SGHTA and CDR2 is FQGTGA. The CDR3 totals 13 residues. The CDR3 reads CASSLSQNNEQYF. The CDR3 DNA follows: TGTGCCAGCAGCTTAAGTCAGAACAATGAGCAGTACTTC.

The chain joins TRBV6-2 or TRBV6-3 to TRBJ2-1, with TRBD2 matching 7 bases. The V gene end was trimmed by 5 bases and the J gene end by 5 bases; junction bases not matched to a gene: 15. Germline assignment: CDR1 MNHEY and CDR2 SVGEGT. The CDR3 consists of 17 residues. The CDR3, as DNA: TGTGCCAGCAGTCACCCACCGGCGGGAGTGACCCACAATGAGCAGTTCTTC. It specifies CASSHPPAGVTHNEQFF.

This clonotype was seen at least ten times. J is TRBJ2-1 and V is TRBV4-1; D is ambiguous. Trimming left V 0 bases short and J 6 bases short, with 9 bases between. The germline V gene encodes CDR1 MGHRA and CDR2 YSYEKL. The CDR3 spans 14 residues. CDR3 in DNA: TGCGCCAGCAGCCAAGATAATAGCCTCAATGAGCAGTTCTTC. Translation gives CASSQDNSLNEQFF.

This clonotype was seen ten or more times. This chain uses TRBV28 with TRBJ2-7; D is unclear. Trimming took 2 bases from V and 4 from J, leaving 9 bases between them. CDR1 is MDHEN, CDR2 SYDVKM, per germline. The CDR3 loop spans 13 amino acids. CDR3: CASSLTGPYEQYF. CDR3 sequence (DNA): TGTGCCAGCAGTTTAACTGGACCATACGAGCAGTACTTC.

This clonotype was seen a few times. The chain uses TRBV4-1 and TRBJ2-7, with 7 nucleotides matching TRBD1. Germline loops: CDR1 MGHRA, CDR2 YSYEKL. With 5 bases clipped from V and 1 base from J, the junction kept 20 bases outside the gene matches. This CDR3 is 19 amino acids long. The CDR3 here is CASSTGVASTLLWSYEQYF. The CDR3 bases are TGCGCCAGCAGCACAGGGGTGGCTAGCACGCTCCTATGGTCCTACGAGCAGTACTTC.

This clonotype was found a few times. The CDR3 reads CLLVGQVPYQPQHF. As DNA, the CDR3 is TGCCTCTTAGTGGGACAGGTACCTTATCAGCCCCAGCATTTT. The chain employs TRBV29-1 and TRBJ1-5; 8 bases map to TRBD1. CDR3 size: 14 residues. Per the germline V gene, CDR1 is SQVTM and CDR2 is ANQGSEA.

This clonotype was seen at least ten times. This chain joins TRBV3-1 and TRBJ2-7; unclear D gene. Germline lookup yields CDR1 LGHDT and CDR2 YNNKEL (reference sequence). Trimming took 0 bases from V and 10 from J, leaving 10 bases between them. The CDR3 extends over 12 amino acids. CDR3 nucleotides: TGTGCCAGCAGCCAAGAAGGGAAAACCCAGTACTTC. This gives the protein CASSQEGKTQYF.

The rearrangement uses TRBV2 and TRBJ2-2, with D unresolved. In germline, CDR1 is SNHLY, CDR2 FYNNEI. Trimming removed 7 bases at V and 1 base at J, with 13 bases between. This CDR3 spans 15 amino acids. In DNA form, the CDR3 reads TGTGCCAGCACCCGCAGCTGGGGGAACACCGGGGAGCTGTTTTTT. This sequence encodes CASTRSWGNTGELFF.

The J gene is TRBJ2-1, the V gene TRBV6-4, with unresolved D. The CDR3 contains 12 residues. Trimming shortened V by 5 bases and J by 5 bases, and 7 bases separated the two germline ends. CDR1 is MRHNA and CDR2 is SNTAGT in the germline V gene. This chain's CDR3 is CASSTGNNEQFF. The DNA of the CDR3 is TGTGCCAGCAGTACTGGAAACAATGAGCAGTTCTTC.

The DNA for the CDR3 is TGTGCCAGCAGTCCTGCCGGGACTAGCGGCGACAATGAGCAGTTCTTC. It codes for CASSPAGTSGDNEQFF. The chain uses TRBV2 and TRBJ2-1; 11 bases are a match to TRBD2. The CDR3 sequence is 16 residues long. Germline V gene lookup returns CDR1 SNHLY and CDR2 FYNNEI. V shed 5 bases, J shed 5 bases, and the junction held 8 bases outside the gene matches. Drawing the rest from reference TRBV2 and TRBJ2-1, the complete variable domain is EPEVTQTPSHQVTQMGQEVILRCVPISNHLYFYWYRQILGQKVEFLVSFYNNEISEKSEIFDDQFSVERPDGSNFTLKIRSTKLEDSAMYFCASSPAGTSGDNEQFFGPGTRLTVL.

The CDR3 loop is CSASGDSTDTQYF. CDR3 nucleotides: TGCAGTGCTAGCGGAGATAGCACAGATACGCAGTATTTT. The chain is built from TRBV20-1 and TRBJ2-3; D is unresolved. This CDR3 comprises 13 residues. Per germline, CDR1 DFQATT and CDR2 SNEGSKA (reference sequence). Trimming took off 3 bases at V and 0 bases at J, with 7 bases between the two ends.

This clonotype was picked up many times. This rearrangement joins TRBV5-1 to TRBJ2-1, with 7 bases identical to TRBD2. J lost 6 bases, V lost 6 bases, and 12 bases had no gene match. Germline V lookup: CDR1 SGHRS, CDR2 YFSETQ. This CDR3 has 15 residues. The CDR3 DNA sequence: TGCGCCAGCACCGGCGGGAGCCGTCCCGGCAATGAGCAGTTCTTC. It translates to CASTGGSRPGNEQFF.

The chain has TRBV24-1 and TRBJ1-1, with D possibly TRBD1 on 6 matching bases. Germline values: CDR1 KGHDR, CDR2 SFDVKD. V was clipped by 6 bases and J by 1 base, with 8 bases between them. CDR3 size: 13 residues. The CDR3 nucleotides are TGTGCCACCAGTATGGGGGCGAACACTGAAGCTTTCTTT. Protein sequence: CATSMGANTEAFF.

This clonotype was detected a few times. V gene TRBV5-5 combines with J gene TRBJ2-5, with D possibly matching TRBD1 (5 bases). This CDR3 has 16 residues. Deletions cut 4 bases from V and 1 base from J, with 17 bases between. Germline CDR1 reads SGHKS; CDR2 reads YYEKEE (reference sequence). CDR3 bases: TGTGCCAGCAGCCATGGTTGGGGCAACGTCCAAGAGACCCAGTACTTC. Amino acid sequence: CASSHGWGNVQETQYF.

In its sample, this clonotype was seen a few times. The CDR3 here is CASSLVASIYEQYF. The CDR3 nucleotides read TGTGCCAGCAGCTTAGTTGCCTCTATCTACGAGCAGTACTTC. The chain combines TRBV11-2 with TRBJ2-7; D gene unclear. V was cut by 1 base and J by 3 bases, with 10 bases left in between. From germline, CDR1 is SGHAT and CDR2 FQNNGV. The CDR3 sequence is 14 residues long. The whole variable domain, filled in from reference TRBV11-2 and TRBJ2-7, reads EAGVAQSPRYKIIEKRQSVAFWCNPISGHATLYWYQQILGQGPKLLIQFQNNGVVDDSQLPKDRFSAERLKGVDSTLKIQPAKLEDSAVYLCASSLVASIYEQYFGPGTRLTVT.

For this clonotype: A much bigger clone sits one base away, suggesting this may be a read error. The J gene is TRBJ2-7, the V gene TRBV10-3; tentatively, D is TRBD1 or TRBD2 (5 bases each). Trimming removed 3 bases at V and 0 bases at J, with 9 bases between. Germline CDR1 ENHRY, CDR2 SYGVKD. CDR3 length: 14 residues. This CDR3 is CAISDGALSYEQYF. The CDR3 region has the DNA TGTGCCATCAGTGACGGGGCCCTCTCCTACGAGCAGTACTTC.

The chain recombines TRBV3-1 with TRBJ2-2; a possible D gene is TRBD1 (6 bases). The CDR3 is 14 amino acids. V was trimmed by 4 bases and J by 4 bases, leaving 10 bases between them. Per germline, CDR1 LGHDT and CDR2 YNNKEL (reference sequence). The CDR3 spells CASSRDTLTGELFF. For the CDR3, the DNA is TGTGCCAGCAGCCGGGACACCCTCACCGGGGAGCTGTTTTTT.